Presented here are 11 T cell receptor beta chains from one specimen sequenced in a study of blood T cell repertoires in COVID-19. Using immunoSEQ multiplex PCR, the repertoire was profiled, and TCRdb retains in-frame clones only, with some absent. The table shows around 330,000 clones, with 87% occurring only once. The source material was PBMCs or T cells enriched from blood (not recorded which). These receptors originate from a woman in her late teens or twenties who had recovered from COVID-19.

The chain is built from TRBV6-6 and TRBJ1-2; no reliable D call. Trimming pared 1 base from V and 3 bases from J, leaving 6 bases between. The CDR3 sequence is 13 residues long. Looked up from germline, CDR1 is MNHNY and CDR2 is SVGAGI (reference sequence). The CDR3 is CASSYYPDYGYTF. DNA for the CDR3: TGTGCCAGCAGTTACTATCCTGACTATGGCTACACCTTC.

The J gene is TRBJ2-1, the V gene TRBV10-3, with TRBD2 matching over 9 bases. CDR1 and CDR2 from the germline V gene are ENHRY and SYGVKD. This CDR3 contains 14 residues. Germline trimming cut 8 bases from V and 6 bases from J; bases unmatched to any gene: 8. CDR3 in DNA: TGTGCCATCCGGCAAGGTAGCGGGAGCAATGAGCAGTTCTTC. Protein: CAIRQGSGSNEQFF.

The CDR3 reads CASLPQGFGYTF. The CDR3 DNA is TGTGCCAGCCTCCCACAGGGTTTTGGCTACACCTTC. The rearrangement links TRBV2 to TRBJ1-2, with D possibly matching TRBD1 (6 bases). The germline CDR1 and CDR2 sequences are SNHLY and FYNNEI. Trimming removed 8 bases from V and 7 bases from J, with 14 bases in between. This CDR3 has 12 amino acids.

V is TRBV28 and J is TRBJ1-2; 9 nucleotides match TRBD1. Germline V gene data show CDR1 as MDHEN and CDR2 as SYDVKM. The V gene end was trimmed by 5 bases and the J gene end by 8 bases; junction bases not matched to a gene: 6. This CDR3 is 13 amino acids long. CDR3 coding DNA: TGTGCCAGCAGTACAGGGGGCGTAGGGGGCTACACCTTC. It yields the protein CASSTGGVGGYTF.

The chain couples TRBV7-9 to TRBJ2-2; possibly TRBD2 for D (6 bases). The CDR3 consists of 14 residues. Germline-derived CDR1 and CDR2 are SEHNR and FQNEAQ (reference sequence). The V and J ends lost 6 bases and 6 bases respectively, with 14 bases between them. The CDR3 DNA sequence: TGTGCCAGCAGTCTGACGGCGGGGCCCGGGGAGCTGTTTTTT. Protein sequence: CASSLTAGPGELFF.

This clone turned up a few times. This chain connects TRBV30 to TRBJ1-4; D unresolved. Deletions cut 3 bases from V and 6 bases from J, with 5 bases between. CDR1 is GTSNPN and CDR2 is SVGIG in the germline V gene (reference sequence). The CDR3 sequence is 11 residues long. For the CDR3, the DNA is TGTGCCTGGAGAGCATATGAAAAACTGTTTTTT. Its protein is CAWRAYEKLFF.

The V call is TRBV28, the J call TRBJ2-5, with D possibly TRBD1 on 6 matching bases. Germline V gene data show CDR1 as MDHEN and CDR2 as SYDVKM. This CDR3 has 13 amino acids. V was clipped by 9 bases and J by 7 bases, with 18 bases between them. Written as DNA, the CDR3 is TGTGCCAGTCTACAGGGTCCCTCGGGGACCCAGTACTTC. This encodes CASLQGPSGTQYF. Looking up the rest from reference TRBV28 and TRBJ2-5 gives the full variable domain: DVKVTQSSRYLVKRTGEKVFLECVQDMDHENMFWYRQDPGLGLRLIYFSYDVKMKEKGDIPEGYSVSREKKERFSLILESASTNQTSMYLCASLQGPSGTQYFGPGTRLLVL.

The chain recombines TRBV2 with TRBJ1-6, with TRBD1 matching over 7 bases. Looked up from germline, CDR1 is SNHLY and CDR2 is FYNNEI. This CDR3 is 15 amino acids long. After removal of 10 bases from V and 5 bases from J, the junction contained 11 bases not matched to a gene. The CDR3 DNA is TGTGCCACCACTCGGGACAGCTTTGATAATTCACCCCTCCACTTT. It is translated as CATTRDSFDNSPLHF.

CDR3 residues: CASSKPLRTGGVIYNEQFF. The CDR3, as DNA: TGTGCCAGCAGTAAACCCTTACGGACAGGGGGCGTCATCTACAATGAGCAGTTCTTC. The chain has TRBV28 and TRBJ2-1; 11 nucleotides line up with TRBD1. CDR3 length: 19 residues. The germline V gene encodes CDR1 MDHEN and CDR2 SYDVKM. Trimming at V came to 5 bases and at J to 3 bases, leaving 15 bases not matched to a gene.

The CDR3 coding sequence is TGTGCCAGCAGCTCCCAGGCCTTAGCGGGAGGTGCAGGGTACGAGCAGTACTTC. This encodes CASSSQALAGGAGYEQYF. The genes are TRBV7-6 and TRBJ2-7, with 10 bases fitting TRBD2. Germline CDR1 reads SGHVS; CDR2 reads FNYEAQ. CDR3 length: 18 residues. V shed 4 bases, J shed 4 bases, and the junction held 16 bases outside the gene matches.

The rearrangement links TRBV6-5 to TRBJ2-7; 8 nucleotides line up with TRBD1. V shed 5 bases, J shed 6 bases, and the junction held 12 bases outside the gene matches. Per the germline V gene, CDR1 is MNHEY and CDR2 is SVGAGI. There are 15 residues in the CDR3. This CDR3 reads CASSPWDRRGGEQYF. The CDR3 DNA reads TGTGCCAGCAGTCCCTGGGACAGGCGAGGGGGCGAGCAGTACTTC.